These 6 T cell receptor beta chains came from one sample sequenced in a study of monozygotic twins with inflammatory bowel disease. Reanalyzing the 5' RACE reads, TCRdb keeps one entry per CDR3 protein, without DNA. The sample has under 350,000 distinct CDR3 sequences. The sample consisted of blood. All receptors come from a human donor with ulcerative colitis or Crohn's disease, or a healthy co-twin of an affected twin (not recorded which).

The chain links TRBV29-1 to TRBJ2-3; TCRdb picks TRBD1, but there is no DNA to check that call. The CDR3 consists of 14 residues. Germline lookup yields CDR1 SQVTM and CDR2 ANQGSEA. CDR3 in amino acids: CSVPLGTRTDTQYF.

CDR3 loop: CASFPWGKRNTEAFF. The chain combines TRBV7-9 with TRBJ1-1. The CDR3 loop spans 15 amino acids. Germline assignment: CDR1 SEHNR and CDR2 FQNEAQ (reference sequence).

The chain combines TRBV20-1 with TRBJ2-1; TCRdb returns TRBD2, unconfirmable since there is no DNA. The CDR3 covers 17 residues. Germline CDR1 and CDR2: DFQATT and SNEGSKA (reference sequence). The CDR3 loop is CSARTVIKLLASNEQFF.

V usage is TRBV29-1 and J usage is TRBJ2-1. Germline V gene lookup returns CDR1 SQVTM and CDR2 ANQGSEA. There are 11 residues in the CDR3. CDR3 loop: CSDRHNNEQFF.

J is TRBJ2-1 and V is TRBV9; there is no DNA to check the TCRdb D call of TRBD2. CDR3 length equals 16 residues. Germline V gene sequence: CDR1 SGDLS, CDR2 YYNGEE. CDR3 sequence: CASSATGAGGRDEQFF.

The chain uses TRBV3-1 and TRBJ1-4; TCRdb picks TRBD1, but there is no DNA to check that call. Germline V gives CDR1 LGHDT, CDR2 YNNKEL (reference sequence). The CDR3 covers 15 residues. This CDR3 is CASSQDVPGPEKLFF.